The 27 T cell receptor beta chains given below trace back to one sample, sequenced in a study of post-analysis software for immune sequencing data. Each TCR beta cDNA library carried unique molecular identifiers. TCRdb analysed the PCR reads with MiXCR anew, one entry per CDR3 protein. The sample has about 160,000 distinct CDR3 sequences, 35% to 40% seen once; the top ten hold about 26%. Sequenced here: blood, sampled after autologous hematopoietic stem cell transplantation. All receptors derive from a girl aged 10 to 17 with multiple sclerosis.

This clonotype has only a few counts. CDR3 sequence (DNA): TGTGCCAGCAGTTGGCGGCCCGCACGGGGCACCTACGAGCAGTACTTC. Its translation: CASSWRPARGTYEQYF. This chain connects TRBV7-2 to TRBJ2-7; possibly TRBD1 or TRBD2 for D (5 bases each). Germline values: CDR1 SGHTA, CDR2 FQGNSA. This CDR3 is built from 16 residues. Trimming pared 6 bases from V and 2 bases from J, leaving 20 bases between.

The chain employs TRBV2 and TRBJ2-1; D is unresolved. Trimming left V 2 bases short and J 6 bases short, with 5 bases between. There are 12 residues in the CDR3. CDR1 is SNHLY and CDR2 is FYNNEI in the germline V gene. The CDR3 nucleotides read TGTGCCAGCAGTGAACAGCTCAATGAGCAGTTCTTC. Translated: CASSEQLNEQFF.

The chain recombines TRBV27 with TRBJ1-5, with 8 bases identical to TRBD1. The germline CDR1 and CDR2 sequences are MNHEY and SMNVEV (reference sequence). The CDR3 runs to 15 residues. V trimming: 6 bases; J trimming: 6 bases; junction bases outside the gene matches: 10. The CDR3, as DNA: TGTGCCAGCAGCCGCACTCAGGGGGCCGGTCAGCCCCAGCATTTT. Protein: CASSRTQGAGQPQHF.

This clonotype was picked up a small number of times. This chain links TRBV7-9 with TRBJ2-5; D is perhaps TRBD2 (6 bases). Matching the DNA end better, TRBJ2-7 makes the J call doubtful. Looked up from germline, CDR1 is SEHNR and CDR2 is FQNEAQ (reference sequence). The CDR3 spans 14 residues. CDR3 sequence: CASSAPSVGGEQYF. The CDR3 nucleotides read TGTGCCAGCAGCGCCCCGAGTGTCGGGGGCGAGCAGTACTTC.

The V and J genes are TRBV12-3 or TRBV12-4 and TRBJ2-5, with TRBD2 identical over 13 bases. V was clipped by 6 bases and J by 5 bases; unmatched bases: 9. This CDR3 has 16 amino acids. In nucleotides, the CDR3 is TGTGCCAGCAGCCTACTAGCGGGAGGGCTAGGGGAGACCCAGTACTTC. Translated, it gives CASSLLAGGLGETQYF.

This clonotype was detected only a few times. The chain combines TRBV4-3 with TRBJ2-7, with D possibly being TRBD1 (6 bases). Germline values: CDR1 LGHNA, CDR2 YSLEER. With 0 bases removed from V and 7 bases from J, the gap between germline ends came to 22 bases. The CDR3 consists of 17 residues. CDR3 nucleotides: TGCGCCAGCAGCCAAGATAGGACAGCGGCCCTTATGAGGGAGCAGTACTTC. Translating gives CASSQDRTAALMREQYF.

J is TRBJ2-3 and V is TRBV6-5; 7 nucleotides agree with TRBD2. V was pared by 6 bases and J by 0 bases, with 9 bases of the junction left unmatched. Germline lookup yields CDR1 MNHEY and CDR2 SVGAGI. The CDR3 has 16 residues. DNA of the CDR3: TGTGCCAGCAGCCCATCACTAGCGTCTAGCACAGATACGCAGTATTTT. As protein: CASSPSLASSTDTQYF.

Many counts were recorded for this clonotype. The chain recombines TRBV7-6 with TRBJ2-7, with 8 bases aligning to TRBD1. V lost 2 bases, J lost 0 bases, and 3 bases stayed unmatched. The germline CDR1 and CDR2 sequences are SGHVS and FNYEAQ. CDR3 length: 15 amino acids. This CDR3 reads CASSLWTGSSYEQYF. For the CDR3, the DNA is TGTGCCAGCAGCTTATGGACAGGGTCCTCCTACGAGCAGTACTTC.

V usage is TRBV15 and J usage is TRBJ1-2, with a possible D match to TRBD1 (5 bases). The CDR3 sequence is 14 residues long. Trimming cost V 1 base and J 4 bases, with 10 bases left between them. Germline V CDR1 and CDR2: LNHNV, YYDKDF (reference sequence). The CDR3 sequence: CATSRVGTGYGYTF. DNA for the CDR3: TGTGCCACCAGCAGAGTAGGCACAGGCTATGGCTACACCTTC.

About this clonotype: The junction departs from the called germline gene at one end, perhaps through a read error. The chain couples TRBV7-2 to TRBJ1-4, with a tentative D call TRBD1 (5 bases). This CDR3 spans 14 amino acids. The germline CDR1 and CDR2 sequences are SGHTA and FQGNSA. CDR3 amino acids: CAGSFGGMAEKLFF. CDR3 in DNA: TGTGCCGGCAGCTTTGGGGGGATGGCTGAAAAACTGTTTTTT.

In this sample, this clonotype turned up a few times. This chain connects TRBV24-1 to TRBJ2-1, with TRBD1 as a possible D gene (8 bases). V shed 3 bases and J shed 8 bases, with 19 bases lying between them. This CDR3 is built from 16 residues. Per the germline V gene, CDR1 is KGHDR and CDR2 is SFDVKD. The CDR3 loop is CATSDPQGGKEYEQFF. The CDR3 nucleotides read TGTGCCACCAGTGATCCACAGGGGGGGAAAGAGTATGAGCAGTTCTTC.

This clonotype appeared many times. V gene TRBV20-1 combines with J gene TRBJ1-5, with D possibly matching TRBD1 (5 bases). Germline-derived CDR1 and CDR2 are DFQATT and SNEGSKA (reference sequence). Trimming left V 5 bases short and J 0 bases short, with 20 bases between. CDR3 size: 17 residues. The CDR3 sequence is CSAQSHGGANSNQPQHF. As DNA, the CDR3 is TGCAGTGCTCAGTCCCACGGAGGGGCCAATAGCAATCAGCCCCAGCATTTT.

The V gene is TRBV20-1, the J gene TRBJ1-5, with D tentatively TRBD1 (6 bases). The CDR3 runs to 13 residues. Trimming left V 2 bases short and J 7 bases short, with 12 bases between. Germline V lookup: CDR1 DFQATT, CDR2 SNEGSKA (reference sequence). The CDR3: CSARQPGEQPQHF. The CDR3 DNA is TGCAGTGCTAGACAGCCAGGGGAACAGCCCCAGCATTTT.

This clonotype was seen a few times. V and J are TRBV24-1 and TRBJ2-3; 14 nucleotides match TRBD2. This CDR3 has 16 residues. CDR1 and CDR2 (germline): KGHDR, SFDVKD. V trimming: 7 bases; J trimming: 4 bases; junction bases outside the gene matches: 6. The CDR3 nucleotides are TGTGCCACCAGAGGGACTAGCGGGAGACAAGCAGATACGCAGTATTTT. Protein product: CATRGTSGRQADTQYF.

This clonotype was counted between two and nine times. This rearrangement joins TRBV5-5 to TRBJ1-2; D might be TRBD1 (5 bases). This CDR3 has 14 amino acids. Germline V gives CDR1 SGHKS, CDR2 YYEKEE (reference sequence). The V end was cut by 3 bases, the J end by 8 bases, with 17 bases between. DNA of the CDR3: TGTGCCAGCAGCTGTGGGCAGGGTCTACGGGGCTACACCTTC. It is translated as CASSCGQGLRGYTF.

This clonotype occurred once. The chain is built from TRBV20-1 and TRBJ2-7; 7 bases fit TRBD2. V shed 0 bases and J 4 bases; nucleotides not matched to a gene: 6. The CDR3 length is 14 residues. Germline-derived CDR1 and CDR2 are DFQATT and SNEGSKA (reference sequence). The CDR3 DNA reads TGCAGTGCTAGAGATTGGACTAGTGGTTACGAGCAGTACTTC. This gives the protein CSARDWTSGYEQYF.

Comment on this clonotype: Compared with germline, one end of the junction differs, possibly owing to a read error. V and J are TRBV30 and TRBJ1-2; 12 bases fit TRBD1. The length of the CDR3 is 14 residues. Germline V gene lookup returns CDR1 GTSNPN and CDR2 SVGIG (reference sequence). This CDR3 is CAWGTGGTNYGDTF. CDR3 in DNA: TGTGCCTGGGGGACAGGGGGCACTAACTATGGCGACACCTTC.

The chain uses TRBV7-9 and TRBJ1-1; D gene ambiguous. Per the germline V gene, CDR1 is SEHNR and CDR2 is FQNEAQ (reference sequence). The CDR3 length is 11 residues. V was trimmed by 7 bases and J by 3 bases, leaving 6 bases between them. The CDR3 DNA sequence: TGTGCCAGCAACGGGGACACTGAAGCTTTCTTT. This sequence encodes CASNGDTEAFF.

This clonotype occurred a few times. V gene TRBV27 combines with J gene TRBJ2-7; the match to TRBD1 covers 9 bases. This CDR3 spans 14 amino acids. Trimming cost V 6 bases and J 9 bases; bases outside gene matches: 12. Germline CDR1 MNHEY, CDR2 SMNVEV (reference sequence). The CDR3 DNA reads TGTGCCAGCAGCACGAGACAGGGGGGTAGCGGGCAGTACTTC. It yields the protein CASSTRQGGSGQYF.

This clonotype was detected only a few times. This chain joins TRBV20-1 and TRBJ2-3, with D hard to call. Trimming cost V 3 bases and J 2 bases, with 3 bases left between them. The CDR3 totals 11 residues. Germline assignment: CDR1 DFQATT and CDR2 SNEGSKA (reference sequence). The CDR3 reads CSARITDTQYF. The CDR3 nucleotides read TGCAGTGCTAGGATCACAGATACGCAGTATTTT.

This clonotype came up a few times. The chain uses TRBV9 and TRBJ2-3; 10 nucleotides match TRBD2. CDR3 length: 15 amino acids. Germline V gives CDR1 SGDLS, CDR2 YYNGEE. Germline trimming cut 3 bases from V and 2 bases from J; bases unmatched to any gene: 3. CDR3 amino acids: CASSGTSGTTDTQYF. CDR3 bases: TGTGCCAGCAGCGGGACTAGCGGAACCACAGATACGCAGTATTTT.

J is TRBJ2-1 and V is TRBV19; no definite D call. Deletions cut 5 bases from V and 0 bases from J, with 8 bases between. The germline gives CDR1 LNHDA, CDR2 SQIVND (reference sequence). The CDR3 covers 14 residues. The CDR3 reads CASSAVISYNEQFF. The CDR3 DNA follows: TGTGCCAGTAGTGCAGTGATCTCCTACAATGAGCAGTTCTTC.

The chain employs TRBV7-9 and TRBJ2-1, with 8 bases identical to TRBD1. Germline V gives CDR1 SEHNR, CDR2 FQNEAQ (reference sequence). This CDR3 is built from 16 residues. J lost 4 bases, V lost 4 bases, and 9 bases had no gene match. The CDR3 bases are TGTGCCAGCAGCTCCTTTCAGGGGGCCCGATACAATGAGCAGTTCTTC. It translates to CASSSFQGARYNEQFF.

Ten or more counts support this clonotype. The V call is TRBV12-3 or TRBV12-4, the J call TRBJ2-7, with D possibly TRBD2 on 6 matching bases. This CDR3 is built from 11 residues. Deletions cut 8 bases from V and 6 bases from J, with 11 bases between. The CDR3 loop reads CASGGALEQYF. The CDR3 bases are TGTGCCAGCGGCGGGGCTCTCGAGCAGTACTTC.

This clonotype was counted only a few times. The chain is built from TRBV7-3 and TRBJ1-1; D unresolved. V was trimmed by 1 base and J by 1 base, leaving 4 bases between them. The CDR3 spans 13 residues. From germline, CDR1 is SGHTA and CDR2 FQGTGA. The CDR3 nucleotides read TGTGCCAGCAGCTTAAAACGGAACACTGAAGCTTTCTTT. Translated: CASSLKRNTEAFF.

This clonotype was seen at least ten times. Possible read error: a much larger clone is one base away. The genes are TRBV20-1 and TRBJ2-5; D is undetermined. CDR3 length: 13 amino acids. From germline, CDR1 is DFQATT and CDR2 SNEGSKA (reference sequence). The V gene lost 0 bases and the J gene lost 9 bases, with 14 bases spanning the gap. CDR3 DNA sequence: TGCAGTGCTAGAGATCCCCTTCGATTCGCCCAGTACTTC. As protein: CSARDPLRFAQYF.

About this clonotype: The germline gene is not matched at one end of the junction; a read error may be the cause. V usage is TRBV7-2 and J usage is TRBJ2-1, with D maybe TRBD1 (5 bases). Looked up from germline, CDR1 is SGHTA and CDR2 is FQGNSA. CDR3 size: 14 residues. CDR3 in amino acids: CANSLVSGKDEQFF. Here the CDR3 DNA reads TGTGCCAACAGCTTAGTATCAGGGAAAGATGAGCAGTTCTTC.